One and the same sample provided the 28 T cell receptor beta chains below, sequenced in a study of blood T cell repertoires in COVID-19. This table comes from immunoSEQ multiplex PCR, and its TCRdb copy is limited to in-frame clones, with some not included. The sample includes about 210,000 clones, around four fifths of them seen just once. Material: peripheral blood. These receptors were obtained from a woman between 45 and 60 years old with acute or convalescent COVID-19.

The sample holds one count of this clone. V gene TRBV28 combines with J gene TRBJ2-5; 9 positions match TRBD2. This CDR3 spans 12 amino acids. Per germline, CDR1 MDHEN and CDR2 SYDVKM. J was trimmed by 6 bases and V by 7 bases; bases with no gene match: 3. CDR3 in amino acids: CASTSGTKTQYF. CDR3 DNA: TGTGCCAGCACTAGCGGGACCAAGACCCAGTACTTC.

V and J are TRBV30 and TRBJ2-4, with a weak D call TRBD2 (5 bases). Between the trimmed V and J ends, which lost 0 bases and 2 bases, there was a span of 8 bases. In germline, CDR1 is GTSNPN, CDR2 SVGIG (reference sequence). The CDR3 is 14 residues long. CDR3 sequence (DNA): TGTGCCTGGAGTGTGAGAGGGCCCAAAAACATTCAGTACTTC. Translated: CAWSVRGPKNIQYF.

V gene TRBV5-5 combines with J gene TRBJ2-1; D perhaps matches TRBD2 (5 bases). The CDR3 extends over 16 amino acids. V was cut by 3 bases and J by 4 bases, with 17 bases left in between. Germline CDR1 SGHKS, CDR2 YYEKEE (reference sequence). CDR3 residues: CASSSLLGVGYNEQFF. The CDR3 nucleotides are TGTGCCAGCAGCTCTCTTCTGGGAGTTGGTTACAATGAGCAGTTCTTC.

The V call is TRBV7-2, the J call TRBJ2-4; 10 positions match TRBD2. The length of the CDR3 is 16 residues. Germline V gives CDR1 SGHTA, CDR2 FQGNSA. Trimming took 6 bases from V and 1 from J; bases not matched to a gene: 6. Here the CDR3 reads CASSSSGSGAKNIQYF. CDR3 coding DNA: TGTGCCAGCAGTTCTAGCGGGAGCGGGGCCAAAAACATTCAGTACTTC.

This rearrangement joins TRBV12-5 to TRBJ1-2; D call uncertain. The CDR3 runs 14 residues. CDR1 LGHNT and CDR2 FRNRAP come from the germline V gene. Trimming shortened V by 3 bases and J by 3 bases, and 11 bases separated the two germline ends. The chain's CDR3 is CASGFAGGDYGYTF. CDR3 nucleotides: TGTGCTAGTGGTTTCGCGGGTGGGGACTATGGCTACACCTTC.

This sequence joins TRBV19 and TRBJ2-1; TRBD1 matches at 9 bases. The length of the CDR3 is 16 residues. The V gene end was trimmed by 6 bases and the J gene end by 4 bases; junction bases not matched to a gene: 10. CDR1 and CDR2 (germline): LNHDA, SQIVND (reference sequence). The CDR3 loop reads CASRATGTGQYNEQFF. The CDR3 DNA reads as TGTGCCAGTAGAGCCACCGGGACAGGGCAGTACAATGAGCAGTTCTTC.

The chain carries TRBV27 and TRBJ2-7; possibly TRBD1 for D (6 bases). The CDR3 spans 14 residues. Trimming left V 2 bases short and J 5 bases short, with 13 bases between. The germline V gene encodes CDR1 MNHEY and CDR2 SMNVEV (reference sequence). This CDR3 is CASSLLARGDEQYF. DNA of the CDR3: TGTGCCAGCAGTTTACTCGCCAGGGGTGACGAGCAGTACTTC.

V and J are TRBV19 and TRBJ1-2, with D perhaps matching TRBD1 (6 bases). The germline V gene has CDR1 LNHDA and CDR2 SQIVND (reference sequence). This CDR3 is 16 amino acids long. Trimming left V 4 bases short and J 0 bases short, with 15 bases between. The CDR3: CASSNHQTGSNYGYTF. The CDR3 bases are TGTGCCAGTAGTAACCACCAGACAGGATCTAACTATGGCTACACCTTC.

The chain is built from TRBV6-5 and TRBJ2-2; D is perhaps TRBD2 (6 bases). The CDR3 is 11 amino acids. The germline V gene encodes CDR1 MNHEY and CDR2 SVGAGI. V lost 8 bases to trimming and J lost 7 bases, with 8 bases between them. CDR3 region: CASQGGGELFF. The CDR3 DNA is TGTGCCAGCCAGGGAGGCGGGGAGCTGTTTTTT.

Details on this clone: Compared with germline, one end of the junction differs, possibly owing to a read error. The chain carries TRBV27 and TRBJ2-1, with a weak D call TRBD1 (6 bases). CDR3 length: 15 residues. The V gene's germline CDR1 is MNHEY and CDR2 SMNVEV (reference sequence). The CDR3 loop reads CASSQAGERYSEQFF. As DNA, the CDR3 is TGTGCCAGCAGTCAAGCAGGGGAGAGGTACAGTGAGCAGTTCTTC.

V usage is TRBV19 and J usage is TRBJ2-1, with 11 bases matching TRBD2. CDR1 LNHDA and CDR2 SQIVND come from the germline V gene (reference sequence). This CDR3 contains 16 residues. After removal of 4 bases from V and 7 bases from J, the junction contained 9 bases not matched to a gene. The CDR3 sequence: CASSTATSGKQNEQFF. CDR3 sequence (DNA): TGTGCCAGTAGTACCGCGACTAGCGGGAAGCAAAATGAGCAGTTCTTC.

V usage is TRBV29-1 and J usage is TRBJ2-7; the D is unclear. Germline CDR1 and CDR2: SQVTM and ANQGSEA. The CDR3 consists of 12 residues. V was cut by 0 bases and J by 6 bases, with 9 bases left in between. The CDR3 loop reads CSVEDRRGEQYF. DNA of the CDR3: TGCAGCGTTGAAGATCGGAGAGGCGAGCAGTACTTC.

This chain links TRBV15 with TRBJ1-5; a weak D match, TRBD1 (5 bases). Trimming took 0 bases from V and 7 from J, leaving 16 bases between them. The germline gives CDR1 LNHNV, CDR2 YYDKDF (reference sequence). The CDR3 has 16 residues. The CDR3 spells CATSRDVRGVGQPQHF. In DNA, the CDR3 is TGTGCCACCAGCAGAGATGTCCGGGGGGTAGGACAGCCCCAGCATTTT.

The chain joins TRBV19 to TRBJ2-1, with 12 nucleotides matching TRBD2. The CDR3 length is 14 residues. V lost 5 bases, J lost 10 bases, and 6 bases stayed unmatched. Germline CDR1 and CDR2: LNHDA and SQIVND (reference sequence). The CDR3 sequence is CASSARTSGDEQFF. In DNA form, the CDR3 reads TGTGCCAGTAGTGCCAGGACTAGCGGGGACGAGCAGTTCTTC.

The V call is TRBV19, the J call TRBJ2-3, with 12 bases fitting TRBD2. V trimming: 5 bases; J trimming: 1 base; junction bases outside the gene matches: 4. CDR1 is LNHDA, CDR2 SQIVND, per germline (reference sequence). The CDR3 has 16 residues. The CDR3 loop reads CASSDWTSGGTDTQYF. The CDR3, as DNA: TGTGCCAGTAGTGATTGGACTAGCGGGGGCACAGATACGCAGTATTTT. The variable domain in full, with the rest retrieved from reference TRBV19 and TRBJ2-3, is DGGITQSPKYLFRKEGQNVTLSCEQNLNHDAMYWYRQDPGQGLRLIYYSQIVNDFQKGDIAEGYSVSREKKESFPLTVTSAQKNPTAFYLCASSDWTSGGTDTQYFGPGTRLTVL.

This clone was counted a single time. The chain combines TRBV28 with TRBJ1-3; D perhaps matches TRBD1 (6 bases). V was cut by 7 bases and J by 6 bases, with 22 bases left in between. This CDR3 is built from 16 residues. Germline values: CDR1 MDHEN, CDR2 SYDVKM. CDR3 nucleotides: TGTGCCAGCACCGCCGGCGGCGGGGGGCCAGAAAACACCATATATTTT. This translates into CASTAGGGGPENTIYF. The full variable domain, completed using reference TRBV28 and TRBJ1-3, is DVKVTQSSRYLVKRTGEKVFLECVQDMDHENMFWYRQDPGLGLRLIYFSYDVKMKEKGDIPEGYSVSREKKERFSLILESASTNQTSMYLCASTAGGGGPENTIYFGEGSWLTVV.

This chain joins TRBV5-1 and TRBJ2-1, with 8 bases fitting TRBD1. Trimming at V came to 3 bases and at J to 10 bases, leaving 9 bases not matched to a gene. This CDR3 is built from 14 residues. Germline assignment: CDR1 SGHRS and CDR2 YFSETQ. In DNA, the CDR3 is TGCGCCAGCAGCTCTCGGCAGGGGGCGGGGGAGCAGTTCTTC. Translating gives CASSSRQGAGEQFF. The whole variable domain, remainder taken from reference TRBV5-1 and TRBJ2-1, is KAGVTQTPRYLIKTRGQQVTLSCSPISGHRSVSWYQQTPGQGLQFLFEYFSETQRNKGNFPGRFSGRQFSNSRSEMNVSTLELGDSALYLCASSSRQGAGEQFFGPGTRLTVL.

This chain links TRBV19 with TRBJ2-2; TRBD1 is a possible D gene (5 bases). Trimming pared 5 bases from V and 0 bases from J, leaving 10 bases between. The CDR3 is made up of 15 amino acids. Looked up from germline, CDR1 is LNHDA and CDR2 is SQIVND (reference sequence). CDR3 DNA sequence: TGTGCCAGTAGTCAGGGCTACTCGAACACCGGGGAGCTGTTTTTT. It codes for CASSQGYSNTGELFF.

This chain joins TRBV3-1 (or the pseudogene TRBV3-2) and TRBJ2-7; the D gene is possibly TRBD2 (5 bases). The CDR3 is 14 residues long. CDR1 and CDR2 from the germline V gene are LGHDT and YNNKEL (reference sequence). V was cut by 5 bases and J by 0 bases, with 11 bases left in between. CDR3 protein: CASSLSGSSYEQYF. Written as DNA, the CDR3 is TGTGCCAGCAGCTTAAGTGGGAGCTCCTACGAGCAGTACTTC.

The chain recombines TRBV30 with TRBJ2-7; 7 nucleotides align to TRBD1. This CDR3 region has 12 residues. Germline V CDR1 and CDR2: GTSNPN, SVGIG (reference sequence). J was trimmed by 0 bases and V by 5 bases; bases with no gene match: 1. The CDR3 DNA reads TGTGCCTGGGGACAGGTCTCCTACGAGCAGTACTTC. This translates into CAWGQVSYEQYF. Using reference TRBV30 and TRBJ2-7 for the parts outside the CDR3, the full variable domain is SQTIHQWPATLVQPVGSPLSLECTVEGTSNPNLYWYRQAAGRGLQLLFYSVGIGQISSEVPQNLSASRPQDRQFILSSKKLLLSDSGFYLCAWGQVSYEQYFGPGTRLTVT.

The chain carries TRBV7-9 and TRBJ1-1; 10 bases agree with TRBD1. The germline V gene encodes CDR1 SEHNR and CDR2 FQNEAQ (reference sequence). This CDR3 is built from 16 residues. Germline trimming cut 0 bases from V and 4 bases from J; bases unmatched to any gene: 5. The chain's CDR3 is CASSLAPGQGTTEAFF. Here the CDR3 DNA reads TGTGCCAGCAGCTTAGCCCCGGGACAGGGGACCACTGAAGCTTTCTTT.

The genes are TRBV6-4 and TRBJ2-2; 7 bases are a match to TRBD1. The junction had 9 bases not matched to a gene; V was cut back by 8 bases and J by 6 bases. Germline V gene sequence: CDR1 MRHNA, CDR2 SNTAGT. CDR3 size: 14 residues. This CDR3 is CASAIYQGAGELFF. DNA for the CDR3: TGTGCCAGCGCCATTTACCAGGGGGCCGGGGAGCTGTTTTTT.

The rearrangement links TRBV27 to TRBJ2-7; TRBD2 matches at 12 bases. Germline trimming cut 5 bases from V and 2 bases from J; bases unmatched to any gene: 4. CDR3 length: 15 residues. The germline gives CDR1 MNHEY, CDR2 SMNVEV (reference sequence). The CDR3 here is CASSALAGGTYEQYF. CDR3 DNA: TGTGCCAGCAGTGCACTAGCGGGAGGAACCTACGAGCAGTACTTC.

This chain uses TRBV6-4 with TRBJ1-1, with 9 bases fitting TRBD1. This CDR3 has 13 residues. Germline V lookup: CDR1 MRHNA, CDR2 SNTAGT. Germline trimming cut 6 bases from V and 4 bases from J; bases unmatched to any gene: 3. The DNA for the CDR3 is TGTGCCAGCAGGGACAGGGGAGGCACTGAAGCTTTCTTT. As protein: CASRDRGGTEAFF.

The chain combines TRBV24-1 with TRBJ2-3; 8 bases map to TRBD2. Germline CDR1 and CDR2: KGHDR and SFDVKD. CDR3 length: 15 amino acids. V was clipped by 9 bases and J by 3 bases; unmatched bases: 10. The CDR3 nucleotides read TGTGCCACCGGACTCAGCGGGAGTTTTACAGATACGCAGTATTTT. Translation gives CATGLSGSFTDTQYF.

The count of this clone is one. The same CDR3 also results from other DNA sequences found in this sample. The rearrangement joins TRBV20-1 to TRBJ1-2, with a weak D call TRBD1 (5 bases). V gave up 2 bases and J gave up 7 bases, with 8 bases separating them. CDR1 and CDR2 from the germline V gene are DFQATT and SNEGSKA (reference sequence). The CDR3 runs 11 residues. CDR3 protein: CSARQGSGYTF. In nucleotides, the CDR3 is TGCAGTGCTAGACAGGGAAGTGGCTACACCTTC.

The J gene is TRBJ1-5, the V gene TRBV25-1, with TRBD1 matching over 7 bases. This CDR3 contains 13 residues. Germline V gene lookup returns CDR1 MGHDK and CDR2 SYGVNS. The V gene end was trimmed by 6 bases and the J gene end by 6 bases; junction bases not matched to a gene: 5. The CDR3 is CASREGAGQPQHF. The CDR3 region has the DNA TGTGCCAGCAGGGAGGGGGCCGGTCAGCCCCAGCATTTT.

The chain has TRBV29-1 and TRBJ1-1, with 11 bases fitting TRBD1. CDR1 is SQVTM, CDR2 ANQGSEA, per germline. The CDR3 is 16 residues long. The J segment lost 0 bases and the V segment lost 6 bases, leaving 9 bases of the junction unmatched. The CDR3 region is CSVAGQGAHLNTEAFF. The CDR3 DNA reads TGCAGCGTCGCCGGACAGGGGGCTCATCTGAACACTGAAGCTTTCTTT.